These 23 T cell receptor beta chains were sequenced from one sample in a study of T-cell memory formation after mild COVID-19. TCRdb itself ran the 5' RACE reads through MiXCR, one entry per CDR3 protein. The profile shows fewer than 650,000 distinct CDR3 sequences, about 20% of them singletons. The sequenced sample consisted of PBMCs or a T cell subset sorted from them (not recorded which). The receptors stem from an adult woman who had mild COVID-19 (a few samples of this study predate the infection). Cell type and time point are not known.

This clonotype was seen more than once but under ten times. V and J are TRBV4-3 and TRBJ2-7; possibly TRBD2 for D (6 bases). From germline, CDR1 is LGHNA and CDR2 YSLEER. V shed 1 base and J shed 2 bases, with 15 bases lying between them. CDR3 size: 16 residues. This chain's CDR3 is CASSQVITGAAYEQYF. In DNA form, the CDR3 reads TGCGCCAGCAGCCAAGTAATAACGGGAGCAGCCTACGAGCAGTACTTC.

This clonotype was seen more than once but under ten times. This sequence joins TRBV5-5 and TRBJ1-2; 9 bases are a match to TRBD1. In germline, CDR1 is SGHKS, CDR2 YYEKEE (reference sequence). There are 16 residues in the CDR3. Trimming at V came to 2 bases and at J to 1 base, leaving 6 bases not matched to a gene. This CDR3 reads CASSLGDREYNYGYTF. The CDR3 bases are TGTGCCAGCAGCTTAGGGGACAGGGAGTATAACTATGGCTACACCTTC.

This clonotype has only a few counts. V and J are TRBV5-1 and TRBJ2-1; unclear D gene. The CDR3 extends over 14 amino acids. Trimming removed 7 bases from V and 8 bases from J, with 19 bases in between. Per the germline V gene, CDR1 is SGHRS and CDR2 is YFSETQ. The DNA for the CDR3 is TGCGCCAGCTCTGGCCTCGGCCTGAACGATGAGCAGTTCTTC. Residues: CASSGLGLNDEQFF.

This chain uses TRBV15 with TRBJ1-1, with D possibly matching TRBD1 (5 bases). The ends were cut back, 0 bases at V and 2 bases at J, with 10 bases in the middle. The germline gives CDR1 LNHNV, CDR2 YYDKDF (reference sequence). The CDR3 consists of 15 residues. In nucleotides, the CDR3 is TGTGCCACCAGCAGAGATTGGGGCGCCAACACTGAAGCTTTCTTT. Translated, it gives CATSRDWGANTEAFF.

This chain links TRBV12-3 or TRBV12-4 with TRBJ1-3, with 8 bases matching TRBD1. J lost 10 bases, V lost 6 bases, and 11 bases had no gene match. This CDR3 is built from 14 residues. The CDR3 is CASRPQGAPRTIYF. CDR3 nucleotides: TGTGCCAGCAGACCCCAGGGGGCCCCTCGGACCATATATTTT.

The CDR3 sequence is CASSQAGLAGVSDTQYF. The DNA for the CDR3 is TGTGCCAGCAGCCAGGCGGGACTAGCGGGAGTCTCAGATACGCAGTATTTT. V gene TRBV12-3 or TRBV12-4 combines with J gene TRBJ2-3; 14 positions agree with TRBD2. The CDR3 has 17 residues. The trim removed 6 bases at V and 4 bases at J, leaving 9 bases unmatched.

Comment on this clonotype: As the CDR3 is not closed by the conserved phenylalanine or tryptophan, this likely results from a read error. The CDR3 bases are TGTGCCAGCAGCTCGGGATTCGATGAGCAGTTCTTA. This codes for CASSSGFDEQFL. The chain links TRBV7-3 to TRBJ2-1; maybe TRBD2 (5 bases). Trimming shortened V by 4 bases and J by 8 bases, and 9 bases separated the two germline ends. Per germline, CDR1 SGHTA and CDR2 FQGTGA. The CDR3 has 12 residues.

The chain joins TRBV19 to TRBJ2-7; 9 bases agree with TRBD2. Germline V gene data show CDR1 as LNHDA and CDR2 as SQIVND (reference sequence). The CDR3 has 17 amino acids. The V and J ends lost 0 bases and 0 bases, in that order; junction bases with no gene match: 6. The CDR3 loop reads CASSIDPRLAVSYEQYF. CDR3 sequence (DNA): TGTGCCAGTAGTATAGATCCGCGACTAGCGGTCTCCTACGAGCAGTACTTC.

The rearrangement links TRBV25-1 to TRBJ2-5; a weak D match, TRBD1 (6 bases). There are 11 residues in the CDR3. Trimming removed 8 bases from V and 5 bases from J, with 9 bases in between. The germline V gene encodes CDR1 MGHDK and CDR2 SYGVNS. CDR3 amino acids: CASGGGETQYF. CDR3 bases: TGTGCCAGCGGGGGCGGGGAGACCCAGTACTTC.

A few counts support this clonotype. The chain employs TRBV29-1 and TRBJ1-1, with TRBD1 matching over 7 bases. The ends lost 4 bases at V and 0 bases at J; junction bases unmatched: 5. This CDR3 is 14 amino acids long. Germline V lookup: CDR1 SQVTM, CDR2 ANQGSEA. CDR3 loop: CSVVLTGVNTEAFF. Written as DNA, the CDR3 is TGCAGCGTTGTCCTCACAGGGGTGAACACTGAAGCTTTCTTT.

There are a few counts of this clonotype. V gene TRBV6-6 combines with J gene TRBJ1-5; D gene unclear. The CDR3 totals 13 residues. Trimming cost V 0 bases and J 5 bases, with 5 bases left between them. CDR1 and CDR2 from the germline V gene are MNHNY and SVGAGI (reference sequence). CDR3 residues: CASSYSEDQPQHF. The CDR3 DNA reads TGTGCCAGCAGTTACTCCGAGGATCAGCCCCAGCATTTT.

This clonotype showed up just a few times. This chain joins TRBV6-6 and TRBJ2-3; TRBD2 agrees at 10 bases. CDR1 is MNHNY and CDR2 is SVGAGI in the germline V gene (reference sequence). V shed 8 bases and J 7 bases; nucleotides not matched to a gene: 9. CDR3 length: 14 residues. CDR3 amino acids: CASGPAGGHHTQYF. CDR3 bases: TGTGCCAGCGGGCCAGCGGGGGGGCATCATACGCAGTATTTT.

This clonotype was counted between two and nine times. The CDR3 here is CASQRGFAGSPRETQYF. CDR3 sequence (DNA): TGCGCCAGCCAAAGAGGCTTTGCGGGGTCCCCGCGGGAGACCCAGTACTTC. The rearrangement uses TRBV4-1 and TRBJ2-5, with a tentative D call TRBD2 (6 bases). Trimming removed 8 bases from V and 5 bases from J, with 27 bases in between. The CDR3 covers 17 residues. Per germline, CDR1 MGHRA and CDR2 YSYEKL.

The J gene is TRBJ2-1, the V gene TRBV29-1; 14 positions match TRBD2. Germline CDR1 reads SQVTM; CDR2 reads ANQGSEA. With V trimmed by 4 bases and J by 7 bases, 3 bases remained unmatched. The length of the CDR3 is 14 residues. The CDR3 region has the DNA TGCAGCGTTGCCCGGACTAGCGGGGGGAATGAGCAGTTCTTC. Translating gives CSVARTSGGNEQFF.

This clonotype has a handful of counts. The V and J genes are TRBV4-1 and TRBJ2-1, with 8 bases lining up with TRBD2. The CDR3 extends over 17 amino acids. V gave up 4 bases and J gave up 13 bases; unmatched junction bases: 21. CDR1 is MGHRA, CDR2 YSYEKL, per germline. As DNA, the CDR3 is TGCGCCAGCAGCCCCAGCGGCGGGGGGAGTCTGTCGGAGATTCAGTTCTTC. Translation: CASSPSGGGSLSEIQFF.

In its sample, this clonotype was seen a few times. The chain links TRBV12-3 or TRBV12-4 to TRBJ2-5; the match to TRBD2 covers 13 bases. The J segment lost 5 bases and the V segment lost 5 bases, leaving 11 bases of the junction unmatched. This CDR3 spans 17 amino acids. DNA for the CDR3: TGTGCCAGCAGTCTACGACTAGCGGGGGGCCTCAGGGAGACCCAGTACTTC. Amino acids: CASSLRLAGGLRETQYF.

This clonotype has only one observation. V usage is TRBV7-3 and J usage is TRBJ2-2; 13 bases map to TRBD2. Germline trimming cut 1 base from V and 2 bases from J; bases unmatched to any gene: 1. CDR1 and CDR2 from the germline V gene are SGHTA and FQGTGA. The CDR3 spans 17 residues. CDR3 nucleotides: TGTGCCAGCAGCTTAAGGACTAGCGGGGGAAACACCGGGGAGCTGTTTTTT. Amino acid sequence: CASSLRTSGGNTGELFF.

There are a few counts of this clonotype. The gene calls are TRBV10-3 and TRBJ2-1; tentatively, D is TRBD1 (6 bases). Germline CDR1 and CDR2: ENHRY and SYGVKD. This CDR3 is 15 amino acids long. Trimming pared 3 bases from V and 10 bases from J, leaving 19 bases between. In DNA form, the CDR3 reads TGTGCCATCAGTGACCTTTCGGCAGGGGAGAAGGAGCAGTTCTTC. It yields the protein CAISDLSAGEKEQFF.

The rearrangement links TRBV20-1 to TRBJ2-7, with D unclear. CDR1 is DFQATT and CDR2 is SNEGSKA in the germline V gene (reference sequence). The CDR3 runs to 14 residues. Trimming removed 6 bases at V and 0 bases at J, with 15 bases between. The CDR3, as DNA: TGCAGTGCCCCTTCTCCCAAGAGCTCCTACGAGCAGTACTTC. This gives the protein CSAPSPKSSYEQYF.

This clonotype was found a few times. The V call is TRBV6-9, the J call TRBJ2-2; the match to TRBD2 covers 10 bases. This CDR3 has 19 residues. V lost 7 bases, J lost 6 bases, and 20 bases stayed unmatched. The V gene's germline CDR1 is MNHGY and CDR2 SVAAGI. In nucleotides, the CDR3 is TGTGCCAGCACCTCATCAGGTCTAGCGGGGGTAGCGGTTGCCGGGGAGCTGTTTTTT. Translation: CASTSSGLAGVAVAGELFF.

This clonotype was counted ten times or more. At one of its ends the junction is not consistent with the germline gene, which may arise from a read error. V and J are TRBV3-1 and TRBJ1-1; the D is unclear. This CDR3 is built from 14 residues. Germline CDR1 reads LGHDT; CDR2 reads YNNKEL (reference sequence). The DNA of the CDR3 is TGTGCCAGCACCCAACGGGGTCCAAACACTGAAGCTTTCTTT. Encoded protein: CASTQRGPNTEAFF.

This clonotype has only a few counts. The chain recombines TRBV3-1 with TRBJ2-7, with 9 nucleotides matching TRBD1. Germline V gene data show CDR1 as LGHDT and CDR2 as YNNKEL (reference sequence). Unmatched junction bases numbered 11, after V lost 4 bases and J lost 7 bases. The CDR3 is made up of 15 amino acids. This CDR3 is CASSPWTGAPYEQYF. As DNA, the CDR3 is TGTGCCAGCAGCCCCTGGACAGGGGCGCCGTATGAGCAGTACTTC.

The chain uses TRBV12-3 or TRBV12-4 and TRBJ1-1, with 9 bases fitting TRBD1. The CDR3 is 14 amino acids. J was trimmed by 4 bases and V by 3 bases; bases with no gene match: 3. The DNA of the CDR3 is TGTGCCAGCAGTTTCGAACAGGGGGCCACTGAAGCTTTCTTT. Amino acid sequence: CASSFEQGATEAFF.